The rows below give T cell receptor beta chains drawn from one sample of a study of identifying expanded T cells in peripheral blood. TCRdb's copy holds only in-frame clones and misses some; the assay was immunoSEQ multiplex PCR. The table shows 85,000 to 90,000 clones, with around 85% occurring only once. Specimen: blood. These TCRs come from a person aged 18 to 75 in good health. CDR3s include the opening cysteine and the closing phenylalanine or tryptophan. A D gene is named only where the DNA matches it firmly. Expanded clones are given a class, and other clones once, few, many or no size at all.

D gene | clone size | J gene | V gene | CDR3 protein
NA | NA | TRBJ1-6 | TRBV18 | CASSPLMFGRGNSPLHF
NA | NA | TRBJ1-1 | TRBV9 | CASSVESVNTEAFF
NA | NA | TRBJ1-6 | TRBV19 | CASSIPFERNSPLHF
NA | NA | TRBJ1-2 | TRBV27 | CASSLGHGAPGYTF
TRBD2 | NA | TRBJ2-7 | TRBV7-6 | CASSPLAGTSYEQYF
NA | NA | TRBJ2-5 | TRBV6-5 | CASSPGWGAQETQYF
NA | NA | TRBJ2-1 | TRBV10-3 | CAISELPGAHSYNEQFF
TRBD1 | NA | TRBJ1-2 | TRBV11-2 | CASSLWGQKNYGYTF
NA | NA | TRBJ1-2 | TRBV6-4 | CASSRTLNYGYTF
NA | NA | TRBJ1-5 | TRBV6-6 | CASTRSNQPQHF
NA | NA | TRBJ1-2 | TRBV7-3 | CASSPGTSGGVHF
TRBD1 | few | TRBJ1-3 | TRBV5-1 | CASADRAGGNTIYF
NA | few | TRBJ1-2 | TRBV11-2 | CASSFGSGSNYGYTF
TRBD1 | NA | TRBJ1-1 | TRBV7-9 | CASSRQGVTEAFF
NA | NA | TRBJ1-2 | TRBV27 | CASSLRANYGYTF
NA | NA | TRBJ2-1 | TRBV4-3 | CASSPNWRRSSYNEQFF
NA | NA | TRBJ2-2 | TRBV10-3 | CAISDHGQRSNTGELFF
TRBD1 | NA | TRBJ2-5 | TRBV9 | CASNRDRGTETQYF
NA | NA | TRBJ1-1 | TRBV5-1 | CASSLGRTEAFF
NA | NA | TRBJ1-1 | TRBV27 | CASSLGGRAFF
NA | NA | TRBJ2-5 | TRBV7-2 | CASSFRRDQETQYF
TRBD1 | NA | NA | TRBV27 | CASSSGQTTPYEQYF
NA | NA | TRBJ1-5 | TRBV30 | CAWSVDWGYQPQHF
NA | NA | TRBJ2-1 | TRBV5-1 | CASSLVGETYNEQFF
TRBD1 | NA | TRBJ1-2 | TRBV4-1 | CASSSGTVNGYTF
TRBD1 | NA | TRBJ1-2 | TRBV5-4 | CASSLGDREWGGYTF
TRBD2 | NA | TRBJ2-1 | TRBV11-3 | CASSLIATGGGEQFF
NA | NA | TRBJ2-7 | TRBV30 | CAWSFGAGSYEQYF
NA | once | TRBJ2-2 | TRBV6-5 | CVSSRQTLSGELFF
NA | NA | TRBJ2-1 | TRBV25-1 | CASHNYLGNEQFF
TRBD2 | NA | TRBJ2-1 | TRBV29-1 | CSVGPRLAGGPGEQFF
NA | NA | TRBJ1-1 | TRBV15 | CATSRYPRDTINTEAFF
TRBD1 | NA | TRBJ2-1 | TRBV7-2 | CASTSGTGVFGEQFF
NA | NA | TRBJ1-2 | TRBV5-1 | CASRPMTATNGYTF
TRBD1 | NA | TRBJ1-3 | TRBV11-2 | CASSLSQGAGNTIYF
NA | NA | TRBJ2-4 | TRBV7-2 | CASSLGPGRAKNIQYF